This T cell receptor (beta chain) was found in a study of control samples from healthy donors and cancer patients. The length of the CDR3 is 15 residues. V lost 2 bases to trimming and J lost 7 bases; unmatched junction nucleotides: 5. The germline gives CDR1 SGHNT, CDR2 YYREEE (reference sequence). Data came from immunoSEQ multiplex PCR; TCRdb stores just in-frame clones and leaves some out. The table includes 120,000 or so clones, more than 80% detected once. Sequences were obtained from blood. The source is a man in his fifties in good health. This rearrangement joins TRBV5-4 to TRBJ2-3, with 12 nucleotides matching TRBD2. CDR3 nucleotides: TGTGCCAGCAGCTTACTAGCGGGGGGCCCAAATACGCAGTATTTT. Residues: CASSLLAGGPNTQYF.